The present T cell receptor beta chain was sequenced within a study of OX40 agonist ivuxolimab in advanced cancers. Repertoires were generated with immunoSEQ multiplex PCR, while TCRdb's copy carries only in-frame clones and drops some. This table holds roughly 100,000 clones, approximately 90% found once. This clone showed up just a few times. Sequences were derived from CD4+ or CD8+ T cells sorted from blood, sampled in a trial of the OX40 agonist ivuxolimab. The receptor was isolated from an adult with an advanced solid tumor such as melanoma, head and neck, liver or kidney cancer.

CDR3 amino acids: CASSPVSGQQETQYF. The CDR3 DNA reads TGTGCCAGCTCACCTGTTTCGGGACAGCAAGAGACCCAGTACTTC. The rearrangement uses TRBV18 and TRBJ2-5; TRBD1 matches at 7 bases. J was trimmed by 2 bases and V by 3 bases; bases with no gene match: 6. The CDR3 extends over 15 amino acids. Germline V gene sequence: CDR1 KGHSH, CDR2 LQKENI. The whole variable domain, remainder taken from reference TRBV18 and TRBJ2-5, is NAGVMQNPRHLVRRRGQEARLRCSPMKGHSHVYWYRQLPEEGLKFMVYLQKENIIDESGMPKERFSAEFPKEGPSILRIQQVVRGDSAAYFCASSPVSGQQETQYFGPGTRLLVL.